Shown below are 3 T cell receptor beta chains from a single sample sequenced in a study of blood T cell repertoires in COVID-19. The table came from immunoSEQ multiplex PCR; TCRdb's copy has only in-frame clones and leaves some out. The table includes 130,000 to 150,000 clones, about 80% detected once. Sequencing input: peripheral blood. The receptors come from a woman of 80 years or more with acute or convalescent COVID-19.

The rearrangement uses TRBV9 and TRBJ2-2; D might be TRBD2 (6 bases). The CDR3 is 17 amino acids. Germline assignment: CDR1 SGDLS and CDR2 YYNGEE. V shed 1 base and J shed 4 bases, with 17 bases lying between them. The CDR3 reads CASSVTRGLASTGELFF. CDR3 coding DNA: TGTGCCAGCAGCGTAACAAGAGGGCTAGCGAGCACCGGGGAGCTGTTTTTT.

The sample holds a few counts of this clone. J is TRBJ1-2 and V is TRBV5-4; D ambiguous. This CDR3 contains 15 residues. The germline CDR1 and CDR2 sequences are SGHNT and YYREEE (reference sequence). The ends were cut back, 0 bases at V and 8 bases at J, with 17 bases in the middle. CDR3 coding DNA: TGTGCCAGCAGCTTGGATCAGCCGGGAGTGGGGGGCTACACCTTC. Protein product: CASSLDQPGVGGYTF.

The gene calls are TRBV5-5 and TRBJ1-5; tentative D call: TRBD1 (5 bases). V was clipped by 0 bases and J by 4 bases, with 14 bases between them. The CDR3 is 16 residues long. Germline V gives CDR1 SGHKS, CDR2 YYEKEE (reference sequence). CDR3: CASSLVGVGRNQPQHF. The CDR3, as DNA: TGTGCCAGCAGCTTGGTGGGGGTTGGGAGGAATCAGCCCCAGCATTTT.